This TCR beta chain was recovered during a study of glioma-infiltrating T cells after dendritic cell vaccination listed by TCRdb under 2016. In the study overall: Of the approximately 15 glioblastoma patients in the cohort, all drawn from Phase I and II dendritic cell vaccination trials, 9 were newly diagnosed and 6 had recurrent disease. Patients received autologous tumor lysate-pulsed dendritic cell vaccination between about 2003 and 2013. The vaccine was prepared from monocyte-derived dendritic cells that were cultured for seven to eight days with IL-4 and GM-CSF and then pulsed overnight with autologous tumor lysate. Each patient was given three intradermal dendritic cell vaccine injections, spaced two weeks apart, in the arm below the axilla. In glioblastoma patients vaccinated with dendritic cells, deep sequencing of TCR beta CDR3 regions served to measure tumor-infiltrating lymphocyte content and to compare repertoires between tumor and blood. Survival after dendritic cell vaccination was correlated with TCR sequencing metrics, such as TIL content and the overlap between tumor and blood repertoires.

From the cysteine up to the phenylalanine, the CDR3 has a length of 13 residues. Just the 39-base CDR3 DNA is kept, in frame starting at base 1. V has 11 bases trimmed and J has 3 bases trimmed; junction bases matching no gene number 6. CDR1 and CDR2 are read off the germline V gene as ENHRY and SYGVKD. Comment on this clone: Its antigen is not yet known. The record has no base qualities; no much larger clone is one base away.

The time point label here, explained by the study, means: after dendritic cell vaccination, including at tumor progression/relapse. Patients were selected for having adequate residual fresh-frozen tumor tissue and more than two years of available survival data. An isocitrate dehydrogenase mutation was not carried by any of the glioblastoma patients, although molecular status was otherwise variable. PBMC collection took place before vaccination, two weeks after the third vaccination, and at tumor progression if progression occurred. The Qiagen DNeasy Blood extraction Kit was used to extract genomic DNA. The immunoSEQ assay amplified TCRB CDR3 regions from roughly 2 micrograms of genomic DNA, or from all available DNA when less than that amount was available. For multiplex PCR, 60 forward primers for TCR V beta segments and 13 reverse primers for J beta segments were used. Synthetic control templates were spiked into each sample at limiting dilution to estimate reads per starting template. The Illumina HiSeq System generated sequencing reads of 87 bp. As for the authors' bioinformatics: PCR and sequencing errors were removed by a nearest neighbor algorithm that merged closely related sequences. TCR overlap was measured as the percentage of unique tumor TCR beta sequences also present in the same patient's peripheral blood. What TCRdb holds here is the immuneACCESS table cut down to in-frame rearrangements. Part of the clones is not present; checked against another copy, under half of the missing clones reflect an unresolved V gene, and the others are unexplained. The D gene and trimming were derived from the DNA, and the V and J assignments and clone size from that table. The sample table lists roughly 100,000 clones, around 90% of them with a count of one. The ten most abundant clones make up roughly 2.8% of the sample.

The paper's findings and limits, for the study overall: The three-group TCR overlap response model was characterized as speculative, and prospective validation of the model was stated to be required. After dendritic cell vaccination, a higher estimated pretreatment TIL content predicted longer time to progression and overall survival. No direct relationship between TCR clonality and survival was found, suggesting a diverse polyclonal response may matter. The cohort was small and heterogeneous, with few patients having full blood and tumor sets and even fewer initial-recurrent tumor pairs.

The source of this sequence is a human donor with glioblastoma. The sequencing used blood, collected after dendritic cell vaccination. The receptor chain draws on TRBV10-3 and TRBJ2-3; TRBD1 fits 9 bases in the junction. The nucleotide sequence is given as TGTGCCGCCTCCGGGACAGGGACAGATACGCAGTATTTT. Its product reads: CAASGTGTDTQYF.